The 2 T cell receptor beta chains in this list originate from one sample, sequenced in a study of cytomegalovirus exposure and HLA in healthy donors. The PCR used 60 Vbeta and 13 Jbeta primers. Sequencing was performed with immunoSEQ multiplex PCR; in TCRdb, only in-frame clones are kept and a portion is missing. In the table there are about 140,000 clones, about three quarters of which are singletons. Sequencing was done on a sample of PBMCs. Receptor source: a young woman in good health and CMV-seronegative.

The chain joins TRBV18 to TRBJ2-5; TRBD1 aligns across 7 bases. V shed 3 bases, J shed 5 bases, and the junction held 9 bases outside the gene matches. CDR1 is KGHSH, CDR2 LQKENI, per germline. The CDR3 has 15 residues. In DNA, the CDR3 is TGTGCCAGCTCACCGTCGGGACAGCTGGGGGAGACCCAGTACTTC. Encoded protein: CASSPSGQLGETQYF.

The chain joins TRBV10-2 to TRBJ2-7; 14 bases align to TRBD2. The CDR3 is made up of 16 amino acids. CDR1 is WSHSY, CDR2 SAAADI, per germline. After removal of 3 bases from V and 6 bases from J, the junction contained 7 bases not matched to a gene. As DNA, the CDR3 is TGCGCCAGCAGTGACCCCCCGGGGACTAGCGGGAGCGAGCAGTACTTC. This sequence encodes CASSDPPGTSGSEQYF.